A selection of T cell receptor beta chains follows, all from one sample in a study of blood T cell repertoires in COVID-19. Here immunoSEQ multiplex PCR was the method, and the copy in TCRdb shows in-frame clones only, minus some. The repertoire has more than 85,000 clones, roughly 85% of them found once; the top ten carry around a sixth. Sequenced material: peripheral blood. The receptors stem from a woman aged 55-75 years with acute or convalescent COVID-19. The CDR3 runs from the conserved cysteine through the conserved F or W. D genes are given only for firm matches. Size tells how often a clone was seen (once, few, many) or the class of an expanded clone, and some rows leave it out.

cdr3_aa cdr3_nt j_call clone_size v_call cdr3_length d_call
CASSELGAISEQFF TGTGCCAGCAGTGAATTAGGGGCGATAAGTGAGCAGTTCTTC TRBJ2-1 . TRBV25-1 14 .
CASSWQNYGYTF TGTGCCAGCAGTTGGCAGAACTATGGCTACACCTTC TRBJ1-2 . TRBV28 12 .
CASSYQELAGGNEQFF TGTGCCAGCAGTTACCAGGAACTAGCGGGGGGAAATGAGCAGTTCTTC TRBJ2-1 . TRBV27 16 TRBD2
CASSPVTGGREKLFF TGTGCCAGCAGCCCCGTGACAGGGGGTCGCGAAAAACTGTTTTTT TRBJ1-4 . TRBV14 15 TRBD1
CASSPVAGGQETQYF TGTGCCAGCTCACCTGTAGCGGGGGGGCAAGAGACCCAGTACTTC TRBJ2-5 . TRBV18 15 TRBD2
CASTGGTDRYYEQYF TGTGCCAGCACGGGAGGGACAGACCGATACTACGAGCAGTACTTC TRBJ2-7 once TRBV6-5 15 .
CAWSGWGGEGTEAFF TGTGCCTGGAGTGGATGGGGGGGCGAGGGCACTGAAGCTTTCTTT TRBJ1-1 . TRBV30 15 .
CATSSRGRRPGELFF TGTGCCACCAGCAGCCGGGGTCGGCGGCCCGGGGAGCTGTTTTTT TRBJ2-2 . TRBV15 15 .
CASSGGLAPQHF TGTGCCAGCTCGGGGGGGTTGGCGCCCCAGCATTTT TRBJ1-5 . TRBV12-3/TRBV12-4 12 .
CASTVPSGATEAFF TGTGCCAGCACGGTGCCCTCTGGGGCCACTGAAGCTTTCTTT TRBJ1-1 . TRBV6-5 14 .
CASSSGVVGETQYF TGCGCCAGCAGCTCCGGGGTAGTGGGAGAGACCCAGTACTTC TRBJ2-5 . TRBV5-1 14 .
CASTRDRGLQPQHF TGTGCCAGCACTCGAGACAGGGGGTTACAGCCCCAGCATTTT TRBJ1-5 . TRBV28 14 TRBD1
CASSLRGTGNTIYF TGTGCCAGCAGTCTCAGGGGGACTGGAAACACCATATATTTT TRBJ1-3 . TRBV2 14 TRBD1
CASTTPLDTIYF TGTGCCAGCACCACACCGTTGGACACCATATATTTT TRBJ1-3 . TRBV28 12 .
CASSKRGEGDTDTQYF TGTGCCAGTAGTAAGAGGGGTGAGGGGGACACAGATACGCAGTATTTT TRBJ2-3 . TRBV19 16 .
CASRHEQDAQPQHF TGCGCCAGCAGACATGAACAGGATGCTCAGCCCCAGCATTTT TRBJ1-5 . TRBV4-1 14 .
CASSPPPMTGTGELFF TGTGCCAGCTCACCGCCTCCGATGACAGGCACCGGGGAGCTGTTTTTT TRBJ2-2 few TRBV18 16 .
CASSLRPGSRTDTQYF TGTGCCAGCAGCCTTCGTCCAGGGTCCCGCACAGATACGCAGTATTTT TRBJ2-3 once TRBV14 16 .
CASSMFGEGNQPQHF TGTGCCAGTAGTATGTTCGGGGAAGGGAATCAGCCCCAGCATTTT TRBJ1-5 . TRBV19 15 .
CASHLLAGGPTDTQYF TGTGCCAGTCATCTTTTAGCGGGAGGGCCGACAGATACGCAGTATTTT TRBJ2-3 once TRBV18 16 TRBD2
CASSFDTGIGGYTF TGTGCCAGCAGTTTCGATACAGGGATAGGAGGCTACACCTTC TRBJ1-2 few TRBV28 14 .
CASSEVGQGPYEQYF TGTGCCAGCAGTGAAGTTGGGCAGGGCCCCTACGAGCAGTACTTC TRBJ2-7 few TRBV6-1 15 .
CASSPLGGLAGGGGELFF TGTGCCAGCAGCCCATTGGGGGGGCTAGCGGGAGGTGGCGGGGAGCTGTTTTTT TRBJ2-2 . TRBV7-2 18 TRBD2
CASSRDSRTSTDTQYF TGTGCCAGCAGCCGTGACTCTCGTACTAGCACAGATACGCAGTATTTT TRBJ2-3 . TRBV7-2 16 .
CASSQRGGDRRSETQYF TGTGCCAGCAGCCAAAGGGGCGGCGACCGGCGGAGTGAGACCCAGTACTTC TRBJ2-5 . TRBV4-2 17 .
CASIQGQSFSGNTIYF TGTGCCAGCATACAGGGACAGTCGTTCTCTGGAAACACCATATATTTT TRBJ1-3 . TRBV25-1 16 TRBD1
CASSRGTGPEGYGYTF TGTGCCAGCAGCCGGGGGACAGGCCCCGAGGGCTATGGCTACACCTTC TRBJ1-2 . TRBV7-9 16 TRBD1
CASNLYGTDTQYF TGTGCCAGCAACCTATACGGCACAGATACGCAGTATTTT TRBJ2-3 . TRBV12-3/TRBV12-4 13 .
CASSPGEVSTDTQYF TGTGCCAGTAGCCCGGGAGAGGTTAGCACAGATACGCAGTATTTT TRBJ2-3 . TRBV10-3 15 .
CASSKERGWANVLTF TGTGCCAGCAGCAAGGAGAGGGGGTGGGCCAACGTCCTGACTTTC TRBJ2-6 . TRBV21-1 15 .
CASSLAFISYNEQFF TGCGCCAGCAGCTTGGCCTTTATCTCCTACAATGAGCAGTTCTTC TRBJ2-1 . TRBV5-1 15 .
CASSTGQRNEKLFF TGTGCCAGCAGCACGGGACAAAGAAATGAAAAACTGTTTTTT TRBJ1-4 . TRBV28 14 .
CASSPRPRERNNEQFF TGTGCCAGCAGCCCCCGCCCGCGGGAGAGGAACAATGAGCAGTTCTTC TRBJ2-1 . TRBV3-1/TRBV3-2 16 TRBD2
CSARNGYEQYF TGCAGTGCTAGGAACGGCTACGAGCAGTACTTC TRBJ2-7 . TRBV20-1 11 .
CASSPLSFYEQYF TGTGCCAGCAGTCCTCTTTCCTTCTACGAGCAGTACTTC TRBJ2-7 . TRBV12-3/TRBV12-4 13 .
CASSPVGTEAFF TGTGCCAGCTCACCAGTCGGCACTGAAGCTTTCTTT TRBJ1-1 . TRBV18 12 .
CASSRGSAGEETQYF TGTGCCAGCAGTAGGGGCTCCGCGGGGGAAGAGACCCAGTACTTC TRBJ2-5 . TRBV6-5 15 TRBD2
CASSEGTGRAGELFF TGTGCCAGCAGCGAAGGGACAGGGCGGGCCGGGGAGCTGTTTTTT TRBJ2-2 . TRBV9 15 TRBD1
CASSQGNLGTGSYEQYF TGTGCCAGCAGCCAAGGGAATCTGGGGACAGGGTCCTACGAGCAGTACTTC TRBJ2-7 . TRBV3-1/TRBV3-2 17 TRBD1
CASSNRDRPNNEQFF TGTGCCAGCAGCAACCGGGACAGGCCTAACAATGAGCAGTTCTTC TRBJ2-1 once TRBV9 15 TRBD1
CASSYSGGRYNEQFF TGTGCCAGCAGTTACTCGGGGGGGCGGTACAATGAGCAGTTCTTC TRBJ2-1 once TRBV6-5 15 .
CATSIVRQGRNQPQHF TGTGCCACCAGCATAGTACGACAGGGGCGGAATCAGCCCCAGCATTTT TRBJ1-5 once TRBV15 16 TRBD1
CASGLATSEQFF TGTGCCAGCGGACTAGCTACCAGTGAGCAGTTCTTC TRBJ2-1 . TRBV7-3 12 TRBD2
CASSLSGTSGGTDTQYF TGCGCCAGCAGCCTATCCGGGACTAGCGGGGGCACAGATACGCAGTATTTT TRBJ2-3 . TRBV5-1 17 TRBD2
CASSPPQGAMNYGYTF TGTGCCAGCTCACCACCTCAGGGGGCGATGAACTATGGCTACACCTTC TRBJ1-2 . TRBV18 16 TRBD1
CASSLTNRYEQYF TGTGCCAGCAGTTTGACAAATCGGTACGAGCAGTACTTC TRBJ2-7 . TRBV28 13 .
CTSSQLQVKGEKLFF TGCACCAGCAGCCAACTTCAGGTCAAAGGTGAAAAACTGTTTTTT TRBJ1-4 once TRBV1 15 .
CASSQDGGRNEKLFF TGTGCCAGCAGCCAAGACGGTGGGAGGAATGAAAAACTGTTTTTT TRBJ1-4 . TRBV6-5 15 .
CASSMGLRGESLHF TGTGCCAGCAGCATGGGACTGCGCGGGGAGTCCCTCCACTTT TRBJ1-6 . TRBV11-2 14 .
CASSLEGGASGRSHEQYF TGCGCCAGCAGCTTGGAGGGGGGAGCTAGCGGGAGGTCCCACGAGCAGTACTTC TRBJ2-7 . TRBV5-1 18 TRBD2
CAWRGLLTGELFF TGTGCCTGGAGGGGACTACTCACCGGGGAGCTGTTTTTT TRBJ2-2 few TRBV30 13 TRBD2